This TCR beta chain was profiled in a study of blood T cell repertoires in COVID-19. This clone was detected only once. Method: immunoSEQ multiplex PCR; TCRdb's copy keeps in-frame clones and lacks some. The sample consists of roughly 67,000 clones, around 89% of them appearing once. The CDR3 length is 14 residues. V dropped 11 bases and J dropped 4; count of bases not matched to a gene: 9. Germline CDR1 reads LNHDA; CDR2 reads SQIVND (reference sequence). The sample was peripheral blood. This TCR was sampled from an older woman with acute or convalescent COVID-19. This sequence joins TRBV19 and TRBJ2-2; 8 nucleotides align to TRBD1. The CDR3 nucleotides read TGTGCCGCCACAAGGACAGGGACCACCGGGGAGCTGTTTTTT. Its translation: CAATRTGTTGELFF.